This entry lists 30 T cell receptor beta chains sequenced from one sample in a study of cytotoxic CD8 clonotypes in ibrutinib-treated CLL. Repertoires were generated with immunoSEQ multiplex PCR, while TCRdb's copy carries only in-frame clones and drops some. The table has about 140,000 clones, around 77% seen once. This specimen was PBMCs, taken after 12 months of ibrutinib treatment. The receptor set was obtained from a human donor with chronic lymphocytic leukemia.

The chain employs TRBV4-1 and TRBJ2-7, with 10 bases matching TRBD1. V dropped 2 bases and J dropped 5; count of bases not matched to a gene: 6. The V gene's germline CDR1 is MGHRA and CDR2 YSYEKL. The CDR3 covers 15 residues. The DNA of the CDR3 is TGCGCCAGCAGCCAAACCCGGGACAGGGGACACGAGCAGTACTTC. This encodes CASSQTRDRGHEQYF.

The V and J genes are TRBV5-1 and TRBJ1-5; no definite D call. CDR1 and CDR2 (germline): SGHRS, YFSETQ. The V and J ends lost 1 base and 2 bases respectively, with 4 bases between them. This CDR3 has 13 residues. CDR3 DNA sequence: TGCGCCAGCAGCTTGCAGGGCAATCAGCCCCAGCATTTT. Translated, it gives CASSLQGNQPQHF. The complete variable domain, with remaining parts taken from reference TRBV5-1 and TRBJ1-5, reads KAGVTQTPRYLIKTRGQQVTLSCSPISGHRSVSWYQQTPGQGLQFLFEYFSETQRNKGNFPGRFSGRQFSNSRSEMNVSTLELGDSALYLCASSLQGNQPQHFGDGTRLSIL.

The CDR3 spells CASSLVSTQYF. DNA of the CDR3: TGTGCCAGCAGCTTAGTGTCTACCCAGTACTTC. V usage is TRBV11-1 and J usage is TRBJ2-5; D unresolved. Trimming left V 1 base short and J 8 bases short, with 5 bases between. Germline assignment: CDR1 SGHAT and CDR2 FQDESV (reference sequence). The CDR3 has 11 amino acids. Full variable domain (rest looked up from reference TRBV11-1 and TRBJ2-5): EAEVAQSPRYKITEKSQAVAFWCDPISGHATLYWYRQILGQGPELLVQFQDESVVDDSQLPKDRFSAERLKGVDSTLKIQPAELGDSAMYLCASSLVSTQYFGPGTRLLVL.

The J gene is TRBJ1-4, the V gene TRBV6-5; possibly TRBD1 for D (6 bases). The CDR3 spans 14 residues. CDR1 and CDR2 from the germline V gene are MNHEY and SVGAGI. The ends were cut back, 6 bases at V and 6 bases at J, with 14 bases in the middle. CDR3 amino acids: CASRPRGPYEKLFF. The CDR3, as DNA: TGTGCCAGCAGGCCGCGGGGGCCCTATGAAAAACTGTTTTTT.

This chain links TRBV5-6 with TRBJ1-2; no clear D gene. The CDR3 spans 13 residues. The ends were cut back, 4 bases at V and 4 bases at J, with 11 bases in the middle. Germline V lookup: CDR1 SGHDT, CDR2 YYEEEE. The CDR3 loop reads CASSPSGGYGYTF. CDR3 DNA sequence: TGTGCCAGCAGCCCCAGCGGCGGCTATGGCTACACCTTC.

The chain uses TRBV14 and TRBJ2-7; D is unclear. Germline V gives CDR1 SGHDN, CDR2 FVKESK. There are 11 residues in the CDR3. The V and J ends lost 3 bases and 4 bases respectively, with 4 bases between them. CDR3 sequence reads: CASSQGYEQYF. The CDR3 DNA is TGTGCCAGCAGCCAGGGTTACGAGCAGTACTTC. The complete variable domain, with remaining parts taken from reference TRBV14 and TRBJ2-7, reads EAGVTQFPSHSVIEKGQTVTLRCDPISGHDNLYWYRRVMGKEIKFLLHFVKESKQDESGMPNNRFLAERTGGTYSTLKVQPAELEDSGVYFCASSQGYEQYFGPGTRLTVT.

The DNA for the CDR3 is TGTGCCAGCAGCCGCGCGGCGGGGGGGGACTATGGCTACACCTTC. It translates to CASSRAAGGDYGYTF. The rearrangement joins TRBV2 to TRBJ1-2, with D perhaps matching TRBD1 (5 bases). Per the germline V gene, CDR1 is SNHLY and CDR2 is FYNNEI. The CDR3 spans 15 residues. V lost 6 bases to trimming and J lost 3 bases, with 17 bases between them.

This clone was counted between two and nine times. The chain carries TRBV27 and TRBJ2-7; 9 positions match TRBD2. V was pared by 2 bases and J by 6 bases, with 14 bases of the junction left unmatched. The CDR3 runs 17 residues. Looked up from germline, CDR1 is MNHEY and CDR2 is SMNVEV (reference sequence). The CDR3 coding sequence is TGTGCCAGCAGTTTAAAACCTGCCGGGACTAGCTTATCCGAGCAGTACTTC. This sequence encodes CASSLKPAGTSLSEQYF.

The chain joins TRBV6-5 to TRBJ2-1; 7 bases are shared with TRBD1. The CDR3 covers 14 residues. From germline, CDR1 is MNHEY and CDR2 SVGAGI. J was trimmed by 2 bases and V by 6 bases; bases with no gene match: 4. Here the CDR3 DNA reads TGTGCCAGCAGCCAAGGGACAGCCTACAATGAGCAGTTCTTC. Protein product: CASSQGTAYNEQFF.

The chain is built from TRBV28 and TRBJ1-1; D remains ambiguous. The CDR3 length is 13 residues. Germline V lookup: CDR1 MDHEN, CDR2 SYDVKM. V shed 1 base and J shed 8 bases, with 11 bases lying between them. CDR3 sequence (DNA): TGTGCCAGCAGTTTATTTGTCATTAGGGAAGCTTTCTTT. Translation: CASSLFVIREAFF.

CDR3 nucleotides: TGTGCCAGCAGGAGGCTAGCGGAGACCGGGGAGCTGTTTTTT. As protein: CASRRLAETGELFF. The chain has TRBV2 and TRBJ2-2, with TRBD2 matching over 7 bases. There are 14 residues in the CDR3. Germline values: CDR1 SNHLY, CDR2 FYNNEI. V trimming: 6 bases; J trimming: 5 bases; junction bases outside the gene matches: 6.

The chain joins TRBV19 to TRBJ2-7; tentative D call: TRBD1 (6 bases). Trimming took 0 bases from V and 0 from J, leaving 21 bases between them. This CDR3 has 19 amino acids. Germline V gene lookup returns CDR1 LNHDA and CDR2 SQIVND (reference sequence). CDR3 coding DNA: TGTGCCAGTAGTATAGATGCCCCTGCCGTAGGGACACTCTCCTACGAGCAGTACTTC. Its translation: CASSIDAPAVGTLSYEQYF.

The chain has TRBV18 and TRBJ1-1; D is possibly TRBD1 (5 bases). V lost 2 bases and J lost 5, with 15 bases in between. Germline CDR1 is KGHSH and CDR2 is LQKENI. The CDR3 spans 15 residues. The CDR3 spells CASSPDQGVRTEAFF. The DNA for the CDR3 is TGTGCCAGCTCACCAGACCAGGGTGTGAGGACTGAAGCTTTCTTT.

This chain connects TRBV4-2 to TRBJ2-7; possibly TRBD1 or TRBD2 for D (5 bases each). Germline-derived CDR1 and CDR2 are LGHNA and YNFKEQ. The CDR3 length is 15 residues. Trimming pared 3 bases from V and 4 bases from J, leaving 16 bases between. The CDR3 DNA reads TGTGCCAGCAGCCACCGAGGACACGGGAATTACGAGCAGTACTTC. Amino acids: CASSHRGHGNYEQYF.

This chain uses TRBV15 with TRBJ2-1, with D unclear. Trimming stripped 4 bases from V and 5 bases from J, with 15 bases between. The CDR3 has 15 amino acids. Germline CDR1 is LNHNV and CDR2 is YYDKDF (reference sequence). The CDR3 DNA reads TGTGCCACCAGCAAAAGGGTGTCTGAAAACAATGAGCAGTTCTTC. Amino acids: CATSKRVSENNEQFF.

CDR3 in amino acids: CASSKDSGTSGTEQYF. CDR3 coding DNA: TGCGCCAGCAGCAAAGATTCCGGGACTAGCGGGACCGAGCAGTACTTC. The chain combines TRBV5-1 with TRBJ2-7, with 13 bases identical to TRBD2. From germline, CDR1 is SGHRS and CDR2 YFSETQ. This CDR3 contains 16 residues. With 4 bases clipped from V and 6 bases from J, the junction kept 10 bases outside the gene matches. The variable domain in full, with the rest retrieved from reference TRBV5-1 and TRBJ2-7, is KAGVTQTPRYLIKTRGQQVTLSCSPISGHRSVSWYQQTPGQGLQFLFEYFSETQRNKGNFPGRFSGRQFSNSRSEMNVSTLELGDSALYLCASSKDSGTSGTEQYFGPGTRLTVT.

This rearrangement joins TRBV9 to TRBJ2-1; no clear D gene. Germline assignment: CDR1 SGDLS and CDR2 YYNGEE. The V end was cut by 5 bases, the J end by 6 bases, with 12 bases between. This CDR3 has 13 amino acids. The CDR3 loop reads CASSSGSINEQFF. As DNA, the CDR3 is TGTGCCAGCAGTTCCGGTTCAATCAATGAGCAGTTCTTC.

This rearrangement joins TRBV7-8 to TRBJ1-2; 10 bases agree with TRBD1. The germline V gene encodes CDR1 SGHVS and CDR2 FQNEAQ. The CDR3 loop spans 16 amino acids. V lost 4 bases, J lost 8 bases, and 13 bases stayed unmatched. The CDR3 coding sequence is TGTGCCAGCAGCTCTAGCAGAGGGACAGGGGACGGAGGCTACACCTTC. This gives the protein CASSSSRGTGDGGYTF. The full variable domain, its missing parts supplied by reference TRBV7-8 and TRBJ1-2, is GAGVSQSPRYKVAKRGQDVALRCDPISGHVSLFWYQQALGQGPEFLTYFQNEAQLDKSGLPSDRFFAERPEGSVSTLKIQRTQQEDSAVYLCASSSSRGTGDGGYTFGSGTRLTVV.

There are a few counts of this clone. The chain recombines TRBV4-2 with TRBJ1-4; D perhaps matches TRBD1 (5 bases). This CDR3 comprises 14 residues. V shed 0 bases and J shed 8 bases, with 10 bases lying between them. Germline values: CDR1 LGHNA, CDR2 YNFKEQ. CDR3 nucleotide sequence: TGTGCCAGCAGCCAAGATTTGGGGGGGGAAAAACTGTTTTTT. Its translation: CASSQDLGGEKLFF.

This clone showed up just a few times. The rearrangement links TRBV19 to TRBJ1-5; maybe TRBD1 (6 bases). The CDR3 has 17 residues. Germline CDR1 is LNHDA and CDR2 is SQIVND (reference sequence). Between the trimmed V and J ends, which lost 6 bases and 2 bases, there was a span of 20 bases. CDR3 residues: CASRRDIWEGGNQPQHF. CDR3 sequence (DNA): TGTGCCAGTAGACGGGACATTTGGGAGGGGGGCAATCAGCCCCAGCATTTT.

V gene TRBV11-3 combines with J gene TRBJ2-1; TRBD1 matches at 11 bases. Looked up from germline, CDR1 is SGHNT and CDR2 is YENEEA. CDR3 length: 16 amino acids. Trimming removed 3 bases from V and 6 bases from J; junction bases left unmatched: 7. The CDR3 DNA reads TGTGCCAGCAGCTTGACCGGGACAGGGGGTCTCAATGAGCAGTTCTTC. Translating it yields CASSLTGTGGLNEQFF.

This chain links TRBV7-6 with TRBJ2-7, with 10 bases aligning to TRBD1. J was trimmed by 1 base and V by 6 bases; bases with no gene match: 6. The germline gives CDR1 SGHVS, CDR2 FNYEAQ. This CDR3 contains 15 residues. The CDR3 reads CASRPRTGGSYEQYF. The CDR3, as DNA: TGTGCCAGCAGACCTCGGACAGGGGGGTCCTACGAGCAGTACTTC. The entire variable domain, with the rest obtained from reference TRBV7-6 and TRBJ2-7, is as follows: GAGVSQSPRYKVTKRGQDVALRCDPISGHVSLYWYRQALGQGPEFLTYFNYEAQQDKSGLPNDRFSAERPEGSISTLTIQRTEQRDSAMYRCASRPRTGGSYEQYFGPGTRLTVT.

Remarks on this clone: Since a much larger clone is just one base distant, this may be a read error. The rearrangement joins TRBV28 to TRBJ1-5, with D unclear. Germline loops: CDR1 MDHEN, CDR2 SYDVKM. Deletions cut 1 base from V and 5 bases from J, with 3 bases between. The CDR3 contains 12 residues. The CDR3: CASSLLDQPQHF. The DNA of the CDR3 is TGTGCCAGCAGTTTATTAGATCAGCCCCAGCATTTT.

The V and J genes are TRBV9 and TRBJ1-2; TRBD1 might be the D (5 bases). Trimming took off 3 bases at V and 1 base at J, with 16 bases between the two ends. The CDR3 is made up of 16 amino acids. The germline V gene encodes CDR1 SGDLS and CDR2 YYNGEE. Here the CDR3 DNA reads TGTGCCAGCAGCGGACACCGGGACGACGGTAACTATGGCTACACCTTC. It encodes CASSGHRDDGNYGYTF.

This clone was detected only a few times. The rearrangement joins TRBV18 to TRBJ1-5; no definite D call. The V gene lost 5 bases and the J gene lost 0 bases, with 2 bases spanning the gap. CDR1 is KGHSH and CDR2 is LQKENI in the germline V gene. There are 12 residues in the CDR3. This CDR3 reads CASSGSNQPQHF. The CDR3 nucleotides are TGTGCCAGCTCAGGTAGCAATCAGCCCCAGCATTTT.

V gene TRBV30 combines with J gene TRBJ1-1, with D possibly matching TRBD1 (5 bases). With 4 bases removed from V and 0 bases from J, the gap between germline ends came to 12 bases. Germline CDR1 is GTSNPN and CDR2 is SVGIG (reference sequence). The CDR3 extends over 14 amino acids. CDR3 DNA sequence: TGTGCCTGGATACGCAGGACATTGAACACTGAAGCTTTCTTT. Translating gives CAWIRRTLNTEAFF.

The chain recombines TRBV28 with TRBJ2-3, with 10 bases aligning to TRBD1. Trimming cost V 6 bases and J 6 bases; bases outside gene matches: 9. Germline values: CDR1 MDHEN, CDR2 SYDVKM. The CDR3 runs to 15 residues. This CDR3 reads CASRGGRDRGDTQYF. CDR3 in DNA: TGTGCCAGCAGAGGTGGCCGGGACAGGGGTGATACGCAGTATTTT.

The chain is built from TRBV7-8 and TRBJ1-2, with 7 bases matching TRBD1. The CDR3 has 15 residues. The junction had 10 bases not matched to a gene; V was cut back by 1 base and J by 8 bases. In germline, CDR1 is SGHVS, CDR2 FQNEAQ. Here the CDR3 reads CASSLEGQPRRGYTF. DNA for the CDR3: TGTGCCAGCAGCTTAGAGGGACAGCCTCGGAGGGGCTACACCTTC.

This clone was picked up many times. CDR3 sequence: CASSFFLGNQPQHF. The CDR3 DNA follows: TGTGCCAGTAGTTTTTTCCTGGGGAATCAGCCCCAGCATTTT. The chain employs TRBV19 and TRBJ1-5; D is unresolved. Looked up from germline, CDR1 is LNHDA and CDR2 is SQIVND (reference sequence). This CDR3 region has 14 residues. The V end was cut by 5 bases, the J end by 4 bases, with 12 bases between.

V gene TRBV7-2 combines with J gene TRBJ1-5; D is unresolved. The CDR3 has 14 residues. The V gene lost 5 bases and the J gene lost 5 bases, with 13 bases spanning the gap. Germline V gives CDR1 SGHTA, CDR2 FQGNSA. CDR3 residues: CASSPGQTYQPQHF. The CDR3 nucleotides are TGTGCCAGCAGCCCGGGCCAGACGTATCAGCCCCAGCATTTT.